These T cell receptor beta chains were read from a single sample in a study of blood T cell repertoires in COVID-19. The table came from immunoSEQ multiplex PCR; TCRdb's copy has only in-frame clones and leaves some out. The table lists some 130,000 clones, around 88% of them singletons. Sequences were obtained from peripheral blood. The receptors shown here come from a man between 50 and 59 years old with active or convalescent COVID-19. CDR3s include the opening cysteine and the closing phenylalanine or tryptophan. D genes are given only for firm matches. Size tells how often a clone was seen (once, few, many) or the class of an expanded clone, and some rows leave it out.

DNA: TGTGCCATCAGTGAGTCAAAGGGGCCCTACGAGACCCAGTACTTC
CDR3: CAISESKGPYETQYF
D: -
size: -
V: TRBV10-3
J: TRBJ2-5

DNA: TGCAGTGCTAGTGGGACTAGCGGGAGGGGGGAGCAGTACTTC
CDR3: CSASGTSGRGEQYF
D: TRBD2
size: -
V: TRBV20-1
J: TRBJ2-7

DNA: TGTGCCAGCAGTTTGGCAGGGGCCTACGAGCAGTACTTC
CDR3: CASSLAGAYEQYF
D: -
size: -
V: TRBV12-3/TRBV12-4
J: TRBJ2-7

DNA: TGTGCCAGCAGCTCATCGGGAAGCACAGATACGCAGTATTTT
CDR3: CASSSSGSTDTQYF
D: -
size: -
V: TRBV7-2
J: TRBJ2-3

DNA: TGTGCCAGCAGCGCCACACGGACTGGGTATGGCTACACCTTC
CDR3: CASSATRTGYGYTF
D: -
size: -
V: TRBV28
J: TRBJ1-2

DNA: TGTGCCAGCCGGGGCGGAGGGGATGAAAAACTGTTTTTT
CDR3: CASRGGGDEKLFF
D: -
size: -
V: TRBV28
J: TRBJ1-4

DNA: TGTGCCAGCTCACTGGCTATAGTCGGGCAGCCCCAGCATTTT
CDR3: CASSLAIVGQPQHF
D: -
size: -
V: TRBV18
J: TRBJ1-5

DNA: -
CDR3: CVHRASVAGYLNTEAFF
D: -
size: -
V: TRBV19
J: TRBJ1-1

DNA: TGTGCCAGCAGTGAGGGCAGGGCAGGCGTTACGAACACCGGGGAGCTGTTTTTT
CDR3: CASSEGRAGVTNTGELFF
D: -
size: -
V: TRBV6-4
J: TRBJ2-2

DNA: TGCGCCAGCAGCTTGGGACTGGTAACCTCTGGAAACACCATATATTTT
CDR3: CASSLGLVTSGNTIYF
D: -
size: -
V: TRBV5-1
J: TRBJ1-3

DNA: TGTGCCAGCAGCCAAAGGGCTCGAGCGGGGATAGGGTACAATGAGCAGTTCTTC
CDR3: CASSQRARAGIGYNEQFF
D: TRBD2
size: -
V: TRBV3-1/TRBV3-2
J: TRBJ2-1

DNA: TGTGCTAGTGCCCGGAAGGGCTCCGCGGGGAACACCGGGGAGCTGTTTTTT
CDR3: CASARKGSAGNTGELFF
D: -
size: -
V: TRBV12-5
J: TRBJ2-2

DNA: TGTGCCAGCAGCCAAGGGACAGTGAACACTGAAGCTTTCTTT
CDR3: CASSQGTVNTEAFF
D: -
size: once
V: TRBV3-1/TRBV3-2
J: TRBJ1-1

DNA: TGTGCCAGCAGTTACTCGAGATTCTCAGATACGCAGTATTTT
CDR3: CASSYSRFSDTQYF
D: -
size: -
V: TRBV6-2/TRBV6-3
J: TRBJ2-3

DNA: TGTGCCAGCCAGGCGTACAGGGCGAACACTGAAGCTTTCTTT
CDR3: CASQAYRANTEAFF
D: -
size: once
V: TRBV27
J: TRBJ1-1

DNA: TGTGCCAGCAGTTTACTAGGGGTGGTTGGGGCCAACGTCCTGACTTTC
CDR3: CASSLLGVVGANVLTF
D: -
size: -
V: TRBV27
J: TRBJ2-6

DNA: TGCGCCAGCAGTGAGGGGCAGATCCAAGAGACCCAGTACTTC
CDR3: CASSEGQIQETQYF
D: -
size: -
V: TRBV10-1
J: TRBJ2-5

DNA: TGTGCCAGCAGGGGGGCAGTTGACTATGGCTACACCTTC
CDR3: CASRGAVDYGYTF
D: -
size: -
V: TRBV28
J: TRBJ1-2

DNA: TGTGCCACCCGGGACAGAGCGAACACCGGGGAGCTGTTTTTT
CDR3: CATRDRANTGELFF
D: TRBD1
size: -
V: TRBV24-1
J: TRBJ2-2

DNA: TGTGCCAGCAGCCCTATGAGGGCTTACCGCGAGCAGTACTTC
CDR3: CASSPMRAYREQYF
D: -
size: few
V: TRBV5-5
J: TRBJ2-7